These 27 T cell receptor beta chains came from one sample sequenced in a study of T cell responses to AZD1222 COVID-19 vaccine. Sequenced by immunoSEQ multiplex PCR; TCRdb stores in-frame clones only, minus some. Of about 130,000 clones listed, approximately 90% are singletons. The sequenced sample was peripheral blood, obtained 28 days after the second AZD1222 dose. These receptors originate from an adult who received the AZD1222 COVID-19 vaccine.

The chain recombines TRBV6-1 with TRBJ2-1; D remains ambiguous. Trimming shortened V by 2 bases and J by 8 bases, and 10 bases separated the two germline ends. Germline assignment: CDR1 MNHNS and CDR2 SASEGT. There are 13 residues in the CDR3. CDR3: CASSELGYYEQFF. The CDR3 DNA is TGTGCCAGCAGTGAATTAGGTTACTATGAGCAGTTCTTC.

V is TRBV10-3 and J is TRBJ2-7; no clear D gene. Germline loops: CDR1 ENHRY, CDR2 SYGVKD. The CDR3 is made up of 13 amino acids. The germline V and J ends were trimmed by 3 bases and 7 bases, with 13 bases remaining between them. DNA for the CDR3: TGTGCCATCAGTGAAGCAGCCGTGGGAGAGCAGTACTTC. Its translation is CAISEAAVGEQYF.

In regard to this clone: Other DNA sequences in the same sample also yield this CDR3. The J gene is TRBJ1-3, the V gene TRBV30; no definite D call. The CDR3 totals 11 residues. V was trimmed by 2 bases and J by 4 bases, leaving 3 bases between them. Germline CDR1 is GTSNPN and CDR2 is SVGIG (reference sequence). The CDR3 loop reads CAWSLGNTIYF. The CDR3 nucleotides read TGTGCCTGGAGTTTAGGAAACACCATATATTTT.

This chain links TRBV4-1 with TRBJ1-2; 9 bases map to TRBD1. The CDR3 is made up of 14 amino acids. Unmatched junction bases numbered 5, after V lost 1 base and J lost 8 bases. Per germline, CDR1 MGHRA and CDR2 YSYEKL. As DNA, the CDR3 is TGCGCCAGCAGCCAAGGGGACAGGGCGCGAGGCTACACCTTC. It yields the protein CASSQGDRARGYTF.

The V call is TRBV27, the J call TRBJ2-5; D gene uncertain. Germline V gene data show CDR1 as MNHEY and CDR2 as SMNVEV (reference sequence). The CDR3 loop spans 19 amino acids. The V gene lost 2 bases and the J gene lost 0 bases, with 22 bases spanning the gap. CDR3 bases: TGTGCCAGCAGTTTAATCCCCCCCTGGACGGTCGTGTACCAAGAGACCCAGTACTTC. This sequence encodes CASSLIPPWTVVYQETQYF.

The chain is built from TRBV5-1 and TRBJ1-1, with D perhaps TRBD1 (6 bases). V lost 2 bases, J lost 8 bases, and 16 bases lay in between. This CDR3 is 14 amino acids long. Germline values: CDR1 SGHRS, CDR2 YFSETQ. CDR3 in amino acids: CASSFIGQGREAFF. The CDR3 DNA is TGCGCCAGCAGCTTCATCGGCCAGGGGAGGGAAGCTTTCTTT.

The chain couples TRBV9 to TRBJ2-1, with D unresolved. CDR3 size: 12 residues. The V and J ends lost 3 bases and 8 bases respectively, with 9 bases between them. The V gene's germline CDR1 is SGDLS and CDR2 YYNGEE. The CDR3 coding sequence is TGTGCCAGCAGCGAAACTTGGGATGAGCAGTTCTTC. Translating it yields CASSETWDEQFF.

The rearrangement uses TRBV7-8 and TRBJ2-7; 10 bases map to TRBD2. Unmatched junction bases numbered 8, after V lost 1 base and J lost 5 bases. Germline V gives CDR1 SGHVS, CDR2 FQNEAQ. This CDR3 comprises 16 residues. In DNA, the CDR3 is TGTGCCAGCAGCTTAGTTCCAGCGGGAGGGCTCGACGAGCAGTACTTC. It specifies CASSLVPAGGLDEQYF.

The CDR3 protein is CASSPGLAQAKNIQYF. In nucleotides, the CDR3 is TGTGCCAGCAGTCCGGGACTAGCGCAAGCCAAAAACATTCAGTACTTC. This chain connects TRBV27 to TRBJ2-4; 10 nucleotides line up with TRBD2. The ends lost 5 bases at V and 0 bases at J; junction bases unmatched: 4. Germline CDR1 is MNHEY and CDR2 is SMNVEV (reference sequence). The CDR3 contains 16 residues.

V is TRBV11-2 and J is TRBJ1-3, with 10 bases matching TRBD1. Germline assignment: CDR1 SGHAT and CDR2 FQNNGV. The J segment lost 4 bases and the V segment lost 0 bases, leaving 12 bases of the junction unmatched. The CDR3 contains 19 residues. Written as DNA, the CDR3 is TGTGCCAGCAGCTTAGATCCCCGGAGACAGGGGGCGCGAGGAAACACCATATATTTT. It translates to CASSLDPRRQGARGNTIYF.

The V and J genes are TRBV19 and TRBJ2-3; 13 nucleotides agree with TRBD2. The CDR3 contains 17 residues. The germline CDR1 and CDR2 sequences are LNHDA and SQIVND (reference sequence). Germline trimming cut 7 bases from V and 4 bases from J; bases unmatched to any gene: 11. CDR3 DNA: TGTGCCAGTACCCCCTACCGACTAGCGGGAGGATCAGATACGCAGTATTTT. Amino acids: CASTPYRLAGGSDTQYF.

The chain has TRBV5-1 and TRBJ2-1, with 9 bases aligning to TRBD1. This CDR3 spans 15 amino acids. Per germline, CDR1 SGHRS and CDR2 YFSETQ. With V trimmed by 0 bases and J by 3 bases, 1 base remained unmatched. CDR3 nucleotide sequence: TGCGCCAGCAGCTTGGGACAGGGGGTCTACAATGAGCAGTTCTTC. Translated: CASSLGQGVYNEQFF. The whole variable domain, filled in from reference TRBV5-1 and TRBJ2-1, reads KAGVTQTPRYLIKTRGQQVTLSCSPISGHRSVSWYQQTPGQGLQFLFEYFSETQRNKGNFPGRFSGRQFSNSRSEMNVSTLELGDSALYLCASSLGQGVYNEQFFGPGTRLTVL.

The CDR3 DNA sequence: TGCAGTGCTAGAGGGAATTCACCCCTCCACTTT. Translating it yields CSARGNSPLHF. The chain combines TRBV20-1 with TRBJ1-6; no clear D gene. In germline, CDR1 is DFQATT, CDR2 SNEGSKA (reference sequence). CDR3 length: 11 amino acids. Deletions cut 1 base from V and 7 bases from J, with 2 bases between.

The rearrangement joins TRBV24-1 to TRBJ2-1; tentative D call: TRBD2 (6 bases). The V end lost 5 bases, the J end lost 2 bases, and 6 bases lay between the germline ends. The CDR3 totals 13 residues. Germline V CDR1 and CDR2: KGHDR, SFDVKD. CDR3 region: CATSGGAYNEQFF. The CDR3 nucleotides read TGTGCCACCAGTGGGGGGGCCTACAATGAGCAGTTCTTC.

The V call is TRBV5-8, the J call TRBJ2-1, with TRBD2 matching over 10 bases. Germline V gene data show CDR1 as SGHTS and CDR2 as YDEGEE. The CDR3 contains 14 residues. After removal of 5 bases from V and 8 bases from J, the junction contained 7 bases not matched to a gene. In nucleotides, the CDR3 is TGTGCCAGCAGGAAGACTAGCGGGTTGGATGAGCAGTTCTTC. This translates into CASRKTSGLDEQFF.

This clone was seen more than once but under ten times. The rearrangement joins TRBV11-2 to TRBJ1-5, with 9 positions matching TRBD1. The J segment lost 10 bases and the V segment lost 0 bases, leaving 7 bases of the junction unmatched. This CDR3 is 15 amino acids long. The germline gives CDR1 SGHAT, CDR2 FQNNGV. Written as DNA, the CDR3 is TGTGCCAGCAGCTTAGAATCGGGACAGGGTAGTCCCCAGCATTTT. It specifies CASSLESGQGSPQHF.

This chain joins TRBV19 and TRBJ1-2, with TRBD1 matching 7 bases. V trimming: 1 base; J trimming: 7 bases; junction bases outside the gene matches: 6. The CDR3 is made up of 14 amino acids. Per the germline V gene, CDR1 is LNHDA and CDR2 is SQIVND (reference sequence). The CDR3 reads CASSIGLQGSGYTF. DNA of the CDR3: TGTGCCAGTAGTATAGGCCTACAGGGGTCTGGCTACACCTTC.

The chain has TRBV18 and TRBJ2-3; TRBD2 agrees at 12 bases. Germline CDR1 and CDR2: KGHSH and LQKENI. The CDR3 length is 17 residues. V gave up 3 bases and J gave up 5 bases; unmatched junction bases: 9. The CDR3 region is CASSPSSGRARGDTQYF. The CDR3 DNA is TGTGCCAGCTCACCGTCTAGCGGGAGGGCCAGGGGAGATACGCAGTATTTT.

The chain recombines TRBV28 with TRBJ1-2, with D unresolved. Trimming removed 2 bases at V and 4 bases at J, with 11 bases between. The CDR3 consists of 14 residues. Germline V CDR1 and CDR2: MDHEN, SYDVKM. In DNA, the CDR3 is TGTGCCAGCAGTTTAACGAACATGGTCTATGGCTACACCTTC. Its translation: CASSLTNMVYGYTF.

The chain links TRBV11-2 to TRBJ2-1; 7 bases line up with TRBD2. This CDR3 has 18 amino acids. V shed 6 bases and J 0 bases; nucleotides not matched to a gene: 14. Germline loops: CDR1 SGHAT, CDR2 FQNNGV. This CDR3 is CASRGLGRGYSSYNEQFF. DNA for the CDR3: TGTGCCAGCAGAGGGCTAGGGCGGGGGTATAGCTCCTACAATGAGCAGTTCTTC.

The rearrangement links TRBV7-9 to TRBJ1-1; perhaps TRBD1 as D (5 bases). The CDR3 is 16 residues long. From germline, CDR1 is SEHNR and CDR2 FQNEAQ (reference sequence). V was trimmed by 5 bases and J by 2 bases, leaving 18 bases between them. Here the CDR3 DNA reads TGTGCCAGCAGCATTCCCCCCCGGGGACCCAACACTGAAGCTTTCTTT. Protein product: CASSIPPRGPNTEAFF.

The rearrangement links TRBV2 to TRBJ1-5; D gene unclear. The CDR3 contains 12 residues. The germline V gene encodes CDR1 SNHLY and CDR2 FYNNEI. The V end lost 4 bases, the J end lost 3 bases, and 4 bases lay between the germline ends. DNA for the CDR3: TGTGCCAGCAGTGGCGACAATCAGCCCCAGCATTTT. Translating gives CASSGDNQPQHF.

The V and J genes are TRBV24-1 and TRBJ2-2; either TRBD1 or TRBD2 may supply D (5 bases each). CDR3 size: 15 residues. Trimming took off 3 bases at V and 6 bases at J, with 13 bases between the two ends. Germline V gene lookup returns CDR1 KGHDR and CDR2 SFDVKD. The CDR3 nucleotides are TGTGCCACCAGTGATCCGGGGCTTAGGCCCGGGGAGCTGTTTTTT. It is translated as CATSDPGLRPGELFF.

V gene TRBV7-9 combines with J gene TRBJ2-7; 8 bases line up with TRBD2. The CDR3 extends over 13 amino acids. J gave up 6 bases and V 5 bases, and 6 bases lay outside the gene matches. Germline CDR1 SEHNR, CDR2 FQNEAQ (reference sequence). CDR3 amino acids: CASSPRREGEQYF. Written as DNA, the CDR3 is TGTGCCAGCAGCCCACGCCGGGAGGGCGAGCAGTACTTC. The complete variable domain, with remaining parts taken from reference TRBV7-9 and TRBJ2-7, reads DTGVSQNPRHKITKRGQNVTFRCDPISEHNRLYWYRQTLGQGPEFLTYFQNEAQLEKSRLLSDRFSAERPKGSFSTLEIQRTEQGDSAMYLCASSPRREGEQYFGPGTRLTVT.

This rearrangement joins TRBV19 to TRBJ2-1; TRBD2 matches 11 bases. This CDR3 is 14 amino acids long. Germline CDR1 is LNHDA and CDR2 is SQIVND (reference sequence). V dropped 6 bases and J dropped 5; count of bases not matched to a gene: 3. DNA for the CDR3: TGTGCCAGTAGCCTTAGCGGGGGGGACAATGAGCAGTTCTTC. Protein: CASSLSGGDNEQFF.

In its sample, this clone was seen once. The genes are TRBV5-1 and TRBJ1-2, with TRBD1 matching 7 bases. The V and J ends lost 3 bases and 2 bases, in that order; junction bases with no gene match: 4. This CDR3 comprises 14 residues. The V gene's germline CDR1 is SGHRS and CDR2 YFSETQ. CDR3: CASSSPTGNYGYTF. The CDR3 DNA reads TGCGCCAGCAGCTCGCCGACAGGGAACTATGGCTACACCTTC.

The rearrangement uses TRBV19 and TRBJ2-7; TRBD1 agrees at 8 bases. Per the germline V gene, CDR1 is LNHDA and CDR2 is SQIVND (reference sequence). CDR3 length equals 13 residues. J gave up 9 bases and V 4 bases, and 8 bases lay outside the gene matches. The CDR3, as DNA: TGTGCCAGTAGTAATCGACAGGGGATAAGGCAGTACTTC. Translation gives CASSNRQGIRQYF.